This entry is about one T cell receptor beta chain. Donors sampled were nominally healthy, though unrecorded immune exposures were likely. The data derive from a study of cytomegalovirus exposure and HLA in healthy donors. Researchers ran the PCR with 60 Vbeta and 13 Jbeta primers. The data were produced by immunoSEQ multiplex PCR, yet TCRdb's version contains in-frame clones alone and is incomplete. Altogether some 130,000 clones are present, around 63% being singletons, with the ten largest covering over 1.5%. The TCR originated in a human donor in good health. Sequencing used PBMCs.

Here the CDR3 DNA reads TGTGCCAGCAGCCGGATTTGGGGGCCCCTGTTTCTCGCAGATACGCAGTATTTT. It encodes CASSRIWGPLFLADTQYF. The rearrangement uses TRBV12-1 and TRBJ2-3; the D call of TRBD1 is as the table states it, not checked on the DNA. TRBV12-1 is described as a pseudogene. CDR3 length: 18 residues.